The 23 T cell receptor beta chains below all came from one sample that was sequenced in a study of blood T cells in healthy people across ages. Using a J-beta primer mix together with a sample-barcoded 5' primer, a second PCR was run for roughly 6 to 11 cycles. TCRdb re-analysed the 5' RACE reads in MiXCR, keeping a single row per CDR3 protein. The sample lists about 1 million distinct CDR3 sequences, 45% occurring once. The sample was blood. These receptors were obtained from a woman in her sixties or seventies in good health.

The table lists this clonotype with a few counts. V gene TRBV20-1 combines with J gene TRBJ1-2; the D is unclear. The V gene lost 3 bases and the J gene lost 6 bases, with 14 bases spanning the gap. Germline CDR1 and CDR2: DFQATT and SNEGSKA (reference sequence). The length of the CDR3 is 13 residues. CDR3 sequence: CSASSGSKDGYTF. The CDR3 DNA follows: TGCAGTGCTAGTTCCGGGAGTAAGGATGGCTACACCTTC.

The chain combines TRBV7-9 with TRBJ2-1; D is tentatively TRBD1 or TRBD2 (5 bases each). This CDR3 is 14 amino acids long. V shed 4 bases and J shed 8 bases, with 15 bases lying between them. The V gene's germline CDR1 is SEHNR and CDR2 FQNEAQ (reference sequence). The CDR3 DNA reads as TGTGCCAGCAGCTGGGACCAGCGTAAGGATGAGCAGTTCTTC. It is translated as CASSWDQRKDEQFF.

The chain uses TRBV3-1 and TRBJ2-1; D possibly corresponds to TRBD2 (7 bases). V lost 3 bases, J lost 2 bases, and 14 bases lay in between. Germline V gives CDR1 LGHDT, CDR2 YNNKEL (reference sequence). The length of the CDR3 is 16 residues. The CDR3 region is CASSQSWGGPYNEQFF. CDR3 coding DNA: TGTGCCAGCAGCCAGTCCTGGGGGGGCCCCTACAATGAGCAGTTCTTC.

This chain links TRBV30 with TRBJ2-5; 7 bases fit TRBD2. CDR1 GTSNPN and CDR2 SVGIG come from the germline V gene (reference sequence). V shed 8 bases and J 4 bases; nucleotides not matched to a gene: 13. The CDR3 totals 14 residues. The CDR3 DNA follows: TGTGCCCTCTCTCTGCCGCCGGGAGGAGAGACCCAGTACTTC. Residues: CALSLPPGGETQYF.

The CDR3 DNA is TGTGCCAGCAGTTCCCCACGGACTGAAGCTTTCTTT. It encodes CASSSPRTEAFF. The genes are TRBV27 and TRBJ1-1; D unclear. Germline CDR1 reads MNHEY; CDR2 reads SMNVEV (reference sequence). Trimming removed 4 bases from V and 5 bases from J, with 8 bases in between. This CDR3 is built from 12 residues.

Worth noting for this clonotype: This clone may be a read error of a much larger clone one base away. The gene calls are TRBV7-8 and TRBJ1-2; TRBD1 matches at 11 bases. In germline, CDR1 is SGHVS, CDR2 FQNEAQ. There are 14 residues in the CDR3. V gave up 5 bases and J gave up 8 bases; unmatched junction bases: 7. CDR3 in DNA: TGTGCCAGCAGCGTAGGGGGACAGGGGGGCGGCTACACCTTC. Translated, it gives CASSVGGQGGGYTF.

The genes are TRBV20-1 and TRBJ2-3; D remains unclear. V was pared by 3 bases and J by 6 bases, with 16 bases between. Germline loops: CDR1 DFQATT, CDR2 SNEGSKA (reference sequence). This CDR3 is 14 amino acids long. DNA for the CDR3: TGCAGTGCTAGCTCCCCTCCTAGTCGCGATACGCAGTATTTT. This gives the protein CSASSPPSRDTQYF.

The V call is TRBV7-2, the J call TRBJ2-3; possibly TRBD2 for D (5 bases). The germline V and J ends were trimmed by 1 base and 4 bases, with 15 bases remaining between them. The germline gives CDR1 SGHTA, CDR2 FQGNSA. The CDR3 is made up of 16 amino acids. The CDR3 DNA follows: TGTGCCAGCAGCTTAGGCGGGCTAGACCCCTCAGATACGCAGTATTTT. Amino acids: CASSLGGLDPSDTQYF.

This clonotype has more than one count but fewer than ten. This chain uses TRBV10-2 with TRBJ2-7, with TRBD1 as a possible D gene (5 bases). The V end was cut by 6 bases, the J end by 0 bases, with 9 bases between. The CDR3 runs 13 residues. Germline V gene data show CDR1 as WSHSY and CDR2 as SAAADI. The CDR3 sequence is CASRQDLSYEQYF. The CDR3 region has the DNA TGCGCCAGCAGACAGGACCTCTCCTACGAGCAGTACTTC.

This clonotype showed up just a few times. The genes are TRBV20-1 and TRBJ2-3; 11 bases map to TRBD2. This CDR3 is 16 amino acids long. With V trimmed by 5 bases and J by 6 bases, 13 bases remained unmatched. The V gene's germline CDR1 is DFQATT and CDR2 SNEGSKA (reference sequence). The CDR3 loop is CSAPGLAGGPRDTQYF. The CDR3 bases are TGCAGTGCTCCGGGGCTAGCGGGAGGACCCCGGGATACGCAGTATTTT.

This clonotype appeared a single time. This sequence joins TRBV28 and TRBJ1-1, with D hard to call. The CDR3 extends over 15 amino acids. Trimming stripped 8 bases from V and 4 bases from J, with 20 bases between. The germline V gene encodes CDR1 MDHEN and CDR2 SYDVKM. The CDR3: CASLPRRPWGTEAFF. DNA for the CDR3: TGTGCCAGCCTTCCTCGGCGTCCTTGGGGCACTGAAGCTTTCTTT.

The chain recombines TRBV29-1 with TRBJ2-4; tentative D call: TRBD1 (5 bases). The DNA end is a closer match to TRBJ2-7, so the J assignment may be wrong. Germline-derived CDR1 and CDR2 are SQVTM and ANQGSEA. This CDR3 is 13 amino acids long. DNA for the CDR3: TGCAGCGTTGAAGACAGGGTGGGCGGCGAGCAGTACTTC. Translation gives CSVEDRVGGEQYF.

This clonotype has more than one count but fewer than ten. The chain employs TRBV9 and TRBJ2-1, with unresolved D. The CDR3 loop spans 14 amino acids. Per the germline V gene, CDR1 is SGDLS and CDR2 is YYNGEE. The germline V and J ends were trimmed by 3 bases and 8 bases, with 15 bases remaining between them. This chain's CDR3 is CASSATPGVDEQFF. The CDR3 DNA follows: TGTGCCAGCAGCGCCACCCCGGGCGTCGATGAGCAGTTCTTC.

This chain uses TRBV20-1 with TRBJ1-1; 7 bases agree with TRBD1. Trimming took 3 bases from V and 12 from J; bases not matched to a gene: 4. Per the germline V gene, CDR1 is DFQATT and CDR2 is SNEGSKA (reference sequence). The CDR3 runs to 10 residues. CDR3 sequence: CSASGQATFF. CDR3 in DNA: TGCAGTGCTAGCGGACAGGCCACTTTCTTT.

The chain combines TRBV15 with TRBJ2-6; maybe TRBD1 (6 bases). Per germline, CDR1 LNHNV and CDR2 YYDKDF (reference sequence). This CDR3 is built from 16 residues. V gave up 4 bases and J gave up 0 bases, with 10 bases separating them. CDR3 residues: CATSTGTNSGANVLTF. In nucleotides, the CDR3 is TGTGCCACCAGCACCGGGACAAACTCTGGGGCCAACGTCCTGACTTTC.

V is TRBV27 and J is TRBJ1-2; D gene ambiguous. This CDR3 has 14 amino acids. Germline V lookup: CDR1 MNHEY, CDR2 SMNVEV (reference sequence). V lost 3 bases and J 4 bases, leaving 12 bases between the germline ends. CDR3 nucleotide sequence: TGTGCCAGCAGTTTTGGCGGCAGGTCCTATGGCTACACCTTC. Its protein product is CASSFGGRSYGYTF.

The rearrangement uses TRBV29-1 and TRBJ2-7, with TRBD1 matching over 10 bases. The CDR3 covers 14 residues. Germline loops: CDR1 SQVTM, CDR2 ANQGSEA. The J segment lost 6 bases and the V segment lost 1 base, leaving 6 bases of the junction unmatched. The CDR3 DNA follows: TGCAGCGTTGAAGGTGGGACAGGGGCGCGCGAGCAGTACTTC. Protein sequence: CSVEGGTGAREQYF.

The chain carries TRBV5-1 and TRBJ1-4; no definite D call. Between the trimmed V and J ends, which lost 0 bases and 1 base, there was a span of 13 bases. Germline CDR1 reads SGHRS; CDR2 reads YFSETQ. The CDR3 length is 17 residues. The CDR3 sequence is CASSLVVHIRTNEKLFF. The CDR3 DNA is TGCGCCAGCAGCTTGGTGGTCCACATAAGAACTAATGAAAAACTGTTTTTT.

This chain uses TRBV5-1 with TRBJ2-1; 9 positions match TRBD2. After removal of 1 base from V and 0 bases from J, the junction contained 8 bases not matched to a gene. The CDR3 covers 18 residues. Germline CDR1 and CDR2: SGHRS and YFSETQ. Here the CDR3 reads CASSLLLSGGSSYNEQFF. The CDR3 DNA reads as TGCGCCAGCAGCTTGCTCCTCAGCGGGGGGAGCTCCTACAATGAGCAGTTCTTC.

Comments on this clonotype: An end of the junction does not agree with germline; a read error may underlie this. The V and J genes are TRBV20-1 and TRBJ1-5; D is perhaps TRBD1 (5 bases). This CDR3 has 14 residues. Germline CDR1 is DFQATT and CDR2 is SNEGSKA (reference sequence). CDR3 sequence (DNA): TGCAGTGCTAGAGAGTTTGCCCAGGGCCAGCTCCAGCATTTT. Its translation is CSAREFAQGQLQHF.

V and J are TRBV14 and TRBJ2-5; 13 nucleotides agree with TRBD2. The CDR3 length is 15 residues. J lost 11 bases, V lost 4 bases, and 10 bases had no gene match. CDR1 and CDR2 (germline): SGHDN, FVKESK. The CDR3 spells CASSPWTSGSNEQYF. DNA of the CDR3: TGTGCCAGCAGCCCATGGACTAGCGGGAGCAATGAGCAGTACTTC.

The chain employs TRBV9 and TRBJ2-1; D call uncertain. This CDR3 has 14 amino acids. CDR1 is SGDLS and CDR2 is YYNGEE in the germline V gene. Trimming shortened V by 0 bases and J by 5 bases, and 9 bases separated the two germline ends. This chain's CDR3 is CASSVARSNNEQFF. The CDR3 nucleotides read TGTGCCAGCAGCGTAGCTCGGAGTAACAATGAGCAGTTCTTC.

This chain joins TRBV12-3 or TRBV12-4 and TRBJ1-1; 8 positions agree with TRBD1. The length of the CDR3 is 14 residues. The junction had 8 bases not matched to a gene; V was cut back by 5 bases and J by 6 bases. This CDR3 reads CASSAQGAWAEAFF. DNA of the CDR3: TGTGCCAGCAGTGCCCAGGGGGCTTGGGCTGAAGCTTTCTTT.